A selection of T cell receptor beta chains follows, all from one sample in a study of CXCR3-negative and CXCR3-positive naive CD8 T cells. TCRdb re-called the 5' RACE reads and catalogs CDR3 proteins one per entry, DNA excluded. Here the sample table reports 46,000 or so distinct CDR3 sequences. The sequencing input was naive CXCR3- CD8+ T cells from blood. The receptors were gathered from a human donor in good health. Some clones in this sample may be carry-over from other donors' samples. CDR3s include the opening cysteine and the closing phenylalanine or tryptophan. Part of the rows lack a size; the others show once, few, many or a class for expanded clones.

J | size | V | CDR3
TRBJ2-7 | . | TRBV29-1 | CSVVPQDSNYEQYF
TRBJ2-1 | . | TRBV4-3 | CASSPLLYGRIPF
TRBJ2-5 | . | TRBV3-1 | CASSSRDYGPAYF
TRBJ2-5 | . | TRBV12-3/TRBV12-4 | CASSSDREGETQYF
TRBJ1-3 | . | TRBV29-1 | CSVENGVDTIYF
TRBJ2-7 | . | TRBV20-1 | CSARVDSSPYEQYF
TRBJ2-2 | . | TRBV28 | CASSSVGGRLSGELFF
TRBJ2-7 | . | TRBV20-1 | CSALAGVYEQYF
TRBJ2-1 | . | TRBV5-1 | CASSAGRPNEQFF
TRBJ2-7 | . | TRBV7-9 | CASTPGGSYEQYF
TRBJ2-3 | . | TRBV12-3/TRBV12-4 | CASSFHRDTQYF
TRBJ1-2 | . | TRBV4-1 | CASSPHEAANYGYTF
TRBJ1-1 | . | TRBV28 | CASSLSLDTEAFF
TRBJ2-1 | . | TRBV12-3/TRBV12-4 | CASSLIRTSRDNEQFF
TRBJ2-1 | . | TRBV7-3 | CASSLGLFNEQFF
TRBJ2-3 | . | TRBV29-1 | CSVTSGGDHTDTQYF
TRBJ2-7 | . | TRBV7-2 | CASSLASLVANPYEQYF
TRBJ1-1 | . | TRBV12-3/TRBV12-4 | CASSPDGMNTEAFF
TRBJ2-1 | medium-sized | TRBV27 | CASSFFGGSYNEQFF
TRBJ2-2 | . | TRBV6-5 | CASSLQAPGELFF
TRBJ2-1 | . | TRBV7-8 | CASSLTGIYNEQFF
TRBJ2-7 | . | TRBV14 | CASSQGLSLAYEQYF
TRBJ1-4 | . | TRBV4-1 | CASSQDWMEKLFF
TRBJ2-7 | . | TRBV28 | CASSPPAGPTYEQYF
TRBJ2-2 | . | TRBV23-1 | CASSHAGKDTGELFF
TRBJ2-5 | . | TRBV7-2 | CASSRPDWEETQYF
TRBJ2-7 | . | TRBV6-5 | CASSDPLRGPEQYF
TRBJ2-1 | . | TRBV27 | CASSPGISYNEQFF
TRBJ2-5 | . | TRBV3-1 | CASSRRLAGNQETQYF
TRBJ2-7 | . | TRBV12-3/TRBV12-4 | CASGSGEYYEQYF
TRBJ2-1 | . | TRBV21-1 | CASSKVFWGLGWDEQFF
TRBJ2-2 | . | TRBV9 | CASSVARAPGTPNTGELFF
TRBJ1-1 | . | TRBV29-1 | CSVELMNTEAFF
TRBJ1-1 | . | TRBV7-9 | CASSLDLQGAAFF
TRBJ2-1 | . | TRBV6-1 | CASSDGGWEHEQFF
TRBJ1-2 | . | TRBV27 | CASSPLGGRGYTF
TRBJ2-1 | . | TRBV6-4 | CASSDSRGGNNEQFF
TRBJ2-3 | . | TRBV4-2 | CASSQDLGRAYTDTQYF
TRBJ2-7 | . | TRBV6-5 | CASSYEASGGEQYF
TRBJ2-7 | . | TRBV20-1 | CSARDPPFSPGKPYEQYF